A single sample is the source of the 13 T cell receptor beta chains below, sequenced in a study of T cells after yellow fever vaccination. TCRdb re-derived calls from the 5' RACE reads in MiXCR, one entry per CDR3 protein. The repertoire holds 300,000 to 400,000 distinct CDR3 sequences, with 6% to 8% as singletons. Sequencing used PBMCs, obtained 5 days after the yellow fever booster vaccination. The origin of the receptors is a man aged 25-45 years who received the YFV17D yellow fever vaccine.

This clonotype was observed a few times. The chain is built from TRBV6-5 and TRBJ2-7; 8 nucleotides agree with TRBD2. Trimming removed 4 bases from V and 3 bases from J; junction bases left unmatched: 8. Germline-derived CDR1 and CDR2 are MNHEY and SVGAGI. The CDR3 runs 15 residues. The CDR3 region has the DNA TGTGCCAGCAGTTTAGAGAGCGGGAGAAGCTACGAGCAGTACTTC. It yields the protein CASSLESGRSYEQYF.

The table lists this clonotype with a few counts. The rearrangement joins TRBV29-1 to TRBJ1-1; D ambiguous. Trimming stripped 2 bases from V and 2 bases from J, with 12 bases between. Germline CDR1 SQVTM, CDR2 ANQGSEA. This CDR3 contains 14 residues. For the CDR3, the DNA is TGCAGCGTTGAATCCGGGTCCGGTAACACTGAAGCTTTCTTT. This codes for CSVESGSGNTEAFF.

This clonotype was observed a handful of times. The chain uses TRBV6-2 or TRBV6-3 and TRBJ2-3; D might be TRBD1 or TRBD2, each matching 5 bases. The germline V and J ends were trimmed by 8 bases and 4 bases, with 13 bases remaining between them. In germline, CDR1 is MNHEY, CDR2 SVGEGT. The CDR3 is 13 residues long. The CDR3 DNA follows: TGTGCCAGCGGGGACGGGCGACCAGATACGCAGTATTTT. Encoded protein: CASGDGRPDTQYF.

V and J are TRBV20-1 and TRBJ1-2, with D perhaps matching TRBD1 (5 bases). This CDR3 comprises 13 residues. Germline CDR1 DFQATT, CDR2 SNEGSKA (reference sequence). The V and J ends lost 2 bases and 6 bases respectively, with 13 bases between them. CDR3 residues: CSARRGSKDGYTF. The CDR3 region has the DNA TGCAGTGCTAGAAGGGGCAGTAAAGATGGCTACACCTTC.

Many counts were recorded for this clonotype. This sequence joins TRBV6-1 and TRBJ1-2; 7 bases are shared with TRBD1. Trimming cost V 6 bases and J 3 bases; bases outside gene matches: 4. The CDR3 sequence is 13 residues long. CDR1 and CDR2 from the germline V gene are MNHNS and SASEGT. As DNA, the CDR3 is TGTGCCAGCAGGCCCGGGACAGACTATGGCTACACCTTC. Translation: CASRPGTDYGYTF.

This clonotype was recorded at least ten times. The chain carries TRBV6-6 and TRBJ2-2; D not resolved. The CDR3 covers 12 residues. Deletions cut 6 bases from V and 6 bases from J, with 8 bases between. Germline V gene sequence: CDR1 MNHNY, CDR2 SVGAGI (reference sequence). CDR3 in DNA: TGTGCCAGCAGGGACCCTCCCGGGGAGCTGTTTTTT. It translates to CASRDPPGELFF.

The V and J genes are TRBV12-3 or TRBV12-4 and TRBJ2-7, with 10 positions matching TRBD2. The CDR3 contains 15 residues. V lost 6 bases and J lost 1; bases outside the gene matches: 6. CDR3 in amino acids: CASSSSGSHSYEQYF. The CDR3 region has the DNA TGTGCCAGCAGCTCTAGCGGGAGCCATTCCTACGAGCAGTACTTC.

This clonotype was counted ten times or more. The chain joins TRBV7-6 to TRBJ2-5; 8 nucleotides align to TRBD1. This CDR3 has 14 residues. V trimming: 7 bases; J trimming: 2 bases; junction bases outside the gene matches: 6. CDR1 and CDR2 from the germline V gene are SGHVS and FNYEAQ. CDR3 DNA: TGTGCCAGCACAAACAGGGGGGTACAAGAGACCCAGTACTTC. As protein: CASTNRGVQETQYF.

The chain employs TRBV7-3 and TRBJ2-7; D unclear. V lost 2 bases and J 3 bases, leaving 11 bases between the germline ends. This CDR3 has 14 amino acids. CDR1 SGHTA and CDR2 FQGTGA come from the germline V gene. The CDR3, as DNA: TGTGCCAGCAGCTTAGGTCCTAGAATCTACGAGCAGTACTTC. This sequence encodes CASSLGPRIYEQYF.

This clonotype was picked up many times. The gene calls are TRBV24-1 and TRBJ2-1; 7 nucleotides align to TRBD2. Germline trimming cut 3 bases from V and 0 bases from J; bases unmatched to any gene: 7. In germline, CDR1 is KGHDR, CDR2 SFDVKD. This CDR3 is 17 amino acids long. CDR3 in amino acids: CATSDPAGEGSYNEQFF. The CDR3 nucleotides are TGTGCCACCAGTGATCCTGCCGGGGAGGGCTCCTACAATGAGCAGTTCTTC.

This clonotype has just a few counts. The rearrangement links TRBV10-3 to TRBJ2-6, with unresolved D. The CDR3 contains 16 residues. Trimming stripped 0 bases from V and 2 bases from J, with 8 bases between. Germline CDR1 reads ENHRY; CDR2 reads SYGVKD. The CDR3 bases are TGTGCCATCAGTGAGTCGAAGAAGGCTGGGGCCAACGTCCTGACTTTC. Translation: CAISESKKAGANVLTF.

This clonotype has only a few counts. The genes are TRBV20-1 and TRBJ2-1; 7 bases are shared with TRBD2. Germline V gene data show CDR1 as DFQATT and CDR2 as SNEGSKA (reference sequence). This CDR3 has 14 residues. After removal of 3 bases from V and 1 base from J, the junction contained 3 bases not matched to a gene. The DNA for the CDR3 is TGCAGTGCTAGGAAGGGAGGGTCCTACAATGAGCAGTTCTTC. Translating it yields CSARKGGSYNEQFF.

In nucleotides, the CDR3 is TGTGCCAGCAGCCGAGGTGGACAGGAGAATGAAAAACTGTTTTTT. Translation: CASSRGGQENEKLFF. The chain couples TRBV4-2 to TRBJ1-4; TRBD1 aligns across 7 bases. CDR1 and CDR2 from the germline V gene are LGHNA and YNFKEQ. The length of the CDR3 is 15 residues. V dropped 4 bases and J dropped 5; count of bases not matched to a gene: 7.